These 5 T cell receptor beta chains originate from one sample sequenced in a study of T-cell memory formation after mild COVID-19. TCRdb itself ran the 5' RACE reads through MiXCR, one entry per CDR3 protein. Of around 190,000 distinct CDR3 sequences detected, approximately 17% appear once; the ten largest clones hold 3% to 4%. The sample was PBMCs or a T cell subset sorted from them (not recorded which). The receptors derive from a man between 18 and 29 years old who had mild COVID-19 (a few samples of this study predate the infection). Cell type and time point are not known.

The rearrangement joins TRBV7-9 to TRBJ1-4; D unresolved. Trimming stripped 1 base from V and 4 bases from J, with 7 bases between. This CDR3 contains 14 residues. Germline V gene data show CDR1 as SEHNR and CDR2 as FQNEAQ (reference sequence). The CDR3 protein is CASSLGPINEKLFF. The CDR3 region has the DNA TGTGCCAGCAGCTTAGGGCCGATTAATGAAAAACTGTTTTTT.

The chain joins TRBV4-1 to TRBJ1-2; 9 bases are shared with TRBD1. Trimming took 1 base from V and 4 from J; bases not matched to a gene: 4. Germline V gives CDR1 MGHRA, CDR2 YSYEKL. CDR3 length: 15 residues. CDR3 amino acids: CASSQAGQGSYGYTF. CDR3 DNA sequence: TGCGCCAGCAGCCAAGCTGGACAGGGGAGCTATGGCTACACCTTC.

The DNA of the CDR3 is TGTGCCAGCAACTACGGGCCGGGGAACAGCGGCACAGATACGCAGTATTTT. Encoded protein: CASNYGPGNSGTDTQYF. The rearrangement uses TRBV9 and TRBJ2-3; possibly TRBD2 for D (5 bases). Germline V gene data show CDR1 as SGDLS and CDR2 as YYNGEE. Deletions cut 6 bases from V and 1 base from J, with 21 bases between. The CDR3 totals 17 residues.

The chain recombines TRBV18 with TRBJ2-7; D ambiguous. This CDR3 region has 12 residues. The V gene lost 1 base and the J gene lost 5 bases, with 6 bases spanning the gap. Germline V gene lookup returns CDR1 KGHSH and CDR2 LQKENI. The CDR3 sequence is CASSPLGDEQYF. CDR3 bases: TGTGCCAGCTCACCACTAGGAGACGAGCAGTACTTC. Looking up the rest from reference TRBV18 and TRBJ2-7 gives the full variable domain: NAGVMQNPRHLVRRRGQEARLRCSPMKGHSHVYWYRQLPEEGLKFMVYLQKENIIDESGMPKERFSAEFPKEGPSILRIQQVVRGDSAAYFCASSPLGDEQYFGPGTRLTVT.

This clonotype was found once. The chain couples TRBV20-1 to TRBJ1-1; D is undetermined. Germline CDR1 DFQATT, CDR2 SNEGSKA (reference sequence). The CDR3 consists of 16 residues. The V gene lost 4 bases and the J gene lost 1 base, with 19 bases spanning the gap. The CDR3 sequence is CSANAPPHRKNTEAFF. CDR3 coding DNA: TGCAGTGCTAATGCCCCACCGCATAGGAAGAACACTGAAGCTTTCTTT.